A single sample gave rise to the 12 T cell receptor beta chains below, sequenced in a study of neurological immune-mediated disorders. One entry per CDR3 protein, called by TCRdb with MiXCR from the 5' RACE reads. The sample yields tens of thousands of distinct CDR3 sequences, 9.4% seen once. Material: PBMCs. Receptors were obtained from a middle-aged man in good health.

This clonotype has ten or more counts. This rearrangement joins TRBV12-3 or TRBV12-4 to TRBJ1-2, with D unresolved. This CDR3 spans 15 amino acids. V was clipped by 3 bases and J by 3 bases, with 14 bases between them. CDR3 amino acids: CASSLSQSSDYGYTF. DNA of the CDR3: TGTGCCAGCAGTTTGTCCCAGAGCTCTGACTATGGCTACACCTTC.

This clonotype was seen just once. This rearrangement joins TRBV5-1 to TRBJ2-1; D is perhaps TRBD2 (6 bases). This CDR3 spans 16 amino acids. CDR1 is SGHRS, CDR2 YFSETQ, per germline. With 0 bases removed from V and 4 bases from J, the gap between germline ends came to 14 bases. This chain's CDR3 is CASSLDGGGSYNEQFF. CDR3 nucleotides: TGCGCCAGCAGCTTGGACGGGGGAGGATCGTACAATGAGCAGTTCTTC.

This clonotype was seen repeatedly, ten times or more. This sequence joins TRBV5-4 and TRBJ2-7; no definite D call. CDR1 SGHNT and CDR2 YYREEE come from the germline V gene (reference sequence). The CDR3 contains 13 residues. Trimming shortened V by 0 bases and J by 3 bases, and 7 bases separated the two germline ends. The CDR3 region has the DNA TGTGCCAGCAGCTTGGGACATAACTACGAGCAGTACTTC. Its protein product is CASSLGHNYEQYF.

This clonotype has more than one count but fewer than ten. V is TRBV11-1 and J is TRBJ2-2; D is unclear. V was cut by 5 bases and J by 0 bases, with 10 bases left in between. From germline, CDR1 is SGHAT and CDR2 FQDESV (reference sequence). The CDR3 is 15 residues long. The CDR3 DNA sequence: TGTGCCAGCAGCCTCGGCAGGTCGAACACCGGGGAGCTGTTTTTT. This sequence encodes CASSLGRSNTGELFF.

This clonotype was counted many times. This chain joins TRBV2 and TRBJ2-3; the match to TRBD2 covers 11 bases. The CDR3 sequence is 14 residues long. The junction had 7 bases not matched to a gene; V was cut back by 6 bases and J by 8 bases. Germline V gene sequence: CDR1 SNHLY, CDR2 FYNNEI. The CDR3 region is CASRGTSGPGTQYF. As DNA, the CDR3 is TGTGCCAGCAGAGGGACTAGCGGCCCCGGTACGCAGTATTTT.

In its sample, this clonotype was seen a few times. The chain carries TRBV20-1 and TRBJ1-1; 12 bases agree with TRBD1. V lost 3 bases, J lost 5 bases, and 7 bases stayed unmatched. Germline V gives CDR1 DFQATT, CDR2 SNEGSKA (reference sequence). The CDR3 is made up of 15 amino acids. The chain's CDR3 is CSASAGTGGSTEAFF. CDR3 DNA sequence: TGCAGTGCTAGTGCCGGGACAGGGGGCTCAACTGAAGCTTTCTTT.

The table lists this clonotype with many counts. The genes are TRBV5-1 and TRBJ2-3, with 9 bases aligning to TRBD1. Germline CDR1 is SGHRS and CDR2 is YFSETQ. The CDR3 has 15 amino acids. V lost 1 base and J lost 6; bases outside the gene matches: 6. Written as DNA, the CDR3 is TGCGCCAGCAGCTTGACAGGGGGCGCGGCTGATACGCAGTATTTT. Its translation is CASSLTGGAADTQYF.

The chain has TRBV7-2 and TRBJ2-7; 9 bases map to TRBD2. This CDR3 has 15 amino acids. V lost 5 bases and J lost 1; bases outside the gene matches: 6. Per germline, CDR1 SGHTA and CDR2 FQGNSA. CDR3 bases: TGTGCCAGCAGCCAACGTAGCGGGAGTTCCTACGAGCAGTACTTC. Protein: CASSQRSGSSYEQYF.

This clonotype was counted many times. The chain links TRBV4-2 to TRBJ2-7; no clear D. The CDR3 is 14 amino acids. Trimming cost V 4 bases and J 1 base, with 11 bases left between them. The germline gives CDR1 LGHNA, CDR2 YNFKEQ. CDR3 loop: CASSPRGLSYEQYF. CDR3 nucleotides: TGTGCCAGCAGCCCGCGTGGGTTGTCCTACGAGCAGTACTTC.

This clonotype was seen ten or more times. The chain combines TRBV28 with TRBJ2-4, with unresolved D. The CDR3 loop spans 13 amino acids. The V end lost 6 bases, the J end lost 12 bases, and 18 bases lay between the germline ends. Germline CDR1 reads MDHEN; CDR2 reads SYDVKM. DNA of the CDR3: TGTGCCAGCAGGCCCCCCCGTGACCCCCATCAGTACTTC. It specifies CASRPPRDPHQYF.

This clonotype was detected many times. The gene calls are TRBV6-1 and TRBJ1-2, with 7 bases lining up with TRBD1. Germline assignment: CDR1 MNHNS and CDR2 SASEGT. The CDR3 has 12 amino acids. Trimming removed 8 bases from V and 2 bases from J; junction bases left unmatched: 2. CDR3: CASEQGNYGYTF. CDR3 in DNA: TGTGCCAGCGAACAGGGGAACTATGGCTACACCTTC.

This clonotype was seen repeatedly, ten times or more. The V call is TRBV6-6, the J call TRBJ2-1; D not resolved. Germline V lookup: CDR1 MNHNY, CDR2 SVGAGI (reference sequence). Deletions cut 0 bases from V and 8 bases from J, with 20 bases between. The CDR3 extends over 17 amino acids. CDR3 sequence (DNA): TGTGCCAGCAGTTACTCTCACGGGTATAGCAATGATTATGAGCAGTTCTTC. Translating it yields CASSYSHGYSNDYEQFF.